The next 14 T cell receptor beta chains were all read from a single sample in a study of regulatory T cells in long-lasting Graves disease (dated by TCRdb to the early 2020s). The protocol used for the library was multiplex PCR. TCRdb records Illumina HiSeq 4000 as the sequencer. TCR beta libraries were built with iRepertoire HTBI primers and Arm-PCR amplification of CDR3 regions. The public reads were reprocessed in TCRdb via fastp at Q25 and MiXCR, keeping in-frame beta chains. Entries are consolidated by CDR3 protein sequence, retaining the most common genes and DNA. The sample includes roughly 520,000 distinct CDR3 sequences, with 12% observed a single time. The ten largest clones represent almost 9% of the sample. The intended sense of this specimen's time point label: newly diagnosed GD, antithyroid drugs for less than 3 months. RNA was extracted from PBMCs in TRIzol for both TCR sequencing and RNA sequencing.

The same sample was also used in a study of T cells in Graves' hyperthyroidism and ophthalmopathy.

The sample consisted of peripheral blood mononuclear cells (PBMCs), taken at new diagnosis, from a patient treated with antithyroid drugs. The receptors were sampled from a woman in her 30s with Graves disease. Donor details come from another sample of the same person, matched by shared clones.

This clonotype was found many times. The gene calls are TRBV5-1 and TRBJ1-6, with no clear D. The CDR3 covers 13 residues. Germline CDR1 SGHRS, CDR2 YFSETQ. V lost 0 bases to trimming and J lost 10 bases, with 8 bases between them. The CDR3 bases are TGCGCCAGCAGCTTGGCCGGGAGGTCACCCCTCCACTTT. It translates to CASSLAGRSPLHF.

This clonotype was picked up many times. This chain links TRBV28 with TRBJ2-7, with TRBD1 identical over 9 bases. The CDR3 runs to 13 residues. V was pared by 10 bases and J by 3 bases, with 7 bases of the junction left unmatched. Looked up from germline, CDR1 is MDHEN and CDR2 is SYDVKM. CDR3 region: CAIGQGIGYEQYF. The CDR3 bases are TGTGCCATCGGACAGGGGATCGGCTACGAGCAGTACTTC.

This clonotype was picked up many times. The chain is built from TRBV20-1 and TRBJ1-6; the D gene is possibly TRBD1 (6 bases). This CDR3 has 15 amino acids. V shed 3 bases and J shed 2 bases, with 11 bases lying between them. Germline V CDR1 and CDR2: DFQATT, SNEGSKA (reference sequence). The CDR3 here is CSARGRGAYNSPLHF. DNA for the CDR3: TGCAGTGCTAGGGGCAGGGGTGCCTATAATTCACCCCTCCACTTT.

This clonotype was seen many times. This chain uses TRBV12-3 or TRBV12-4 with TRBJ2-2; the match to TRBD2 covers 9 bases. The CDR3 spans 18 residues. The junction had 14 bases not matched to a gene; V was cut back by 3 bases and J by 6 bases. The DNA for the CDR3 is TGTGCCAGCAGTTTTCAGGCGGTGGCGGGAGGGCCGCCCGGGGAGCTGTTTTTT. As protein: CASSFQAVAGGPPGELFF.

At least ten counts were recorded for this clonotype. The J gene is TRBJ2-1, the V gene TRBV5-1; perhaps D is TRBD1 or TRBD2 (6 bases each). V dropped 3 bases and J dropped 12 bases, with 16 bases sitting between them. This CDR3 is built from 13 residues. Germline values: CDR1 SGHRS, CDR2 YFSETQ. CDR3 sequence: CASSSGVTGRQFF. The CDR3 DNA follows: TGCGCCAGCAGCTCGGGGGTGACAGGTAGGCAGTTCTTC.

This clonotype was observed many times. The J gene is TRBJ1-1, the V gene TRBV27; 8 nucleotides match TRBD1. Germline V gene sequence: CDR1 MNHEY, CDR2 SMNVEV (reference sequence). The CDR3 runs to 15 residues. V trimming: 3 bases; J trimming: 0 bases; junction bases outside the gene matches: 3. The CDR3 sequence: CASSFGTGLNTEAFF. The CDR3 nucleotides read TGTGCCAGCAGTTTTGGGACAGGTTTGAACACTGAAGCTTTCTTT.

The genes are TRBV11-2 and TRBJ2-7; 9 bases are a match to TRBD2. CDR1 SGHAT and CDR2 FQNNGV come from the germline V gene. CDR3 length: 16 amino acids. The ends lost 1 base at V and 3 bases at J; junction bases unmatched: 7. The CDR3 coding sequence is TGTGCCAGCAGCTTAGGCCCGCTTAGCGGGAGCTACGAGCAGTACTTC. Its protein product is CASSLGPLSGSYEQYF.

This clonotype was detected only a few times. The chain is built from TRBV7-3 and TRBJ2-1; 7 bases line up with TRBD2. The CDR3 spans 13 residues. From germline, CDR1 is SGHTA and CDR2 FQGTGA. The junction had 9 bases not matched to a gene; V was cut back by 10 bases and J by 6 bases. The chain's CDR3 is CATQGLDSNEQFF. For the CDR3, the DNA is TGTGCCACCCAAGGACTAGATAGCAATGAGCAGTTCTTC.

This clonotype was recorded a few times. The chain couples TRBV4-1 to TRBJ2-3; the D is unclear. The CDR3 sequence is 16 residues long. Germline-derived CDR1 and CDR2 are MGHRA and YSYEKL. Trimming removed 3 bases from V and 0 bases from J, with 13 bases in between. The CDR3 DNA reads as TGCGCCAGCAGCCACGAGGAGCGCCCTAGCACAGATACGCAGTATTTT. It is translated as CASSHEERPSTDTQYF.

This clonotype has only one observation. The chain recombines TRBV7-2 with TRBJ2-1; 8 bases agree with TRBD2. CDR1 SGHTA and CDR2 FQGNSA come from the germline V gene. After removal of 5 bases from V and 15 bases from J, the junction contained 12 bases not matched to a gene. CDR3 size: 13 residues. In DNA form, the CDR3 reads TGTGCCAGCAGCCTAACGGGGGGGGGGGATCGGTTCTTC. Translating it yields CASSLTGGGDRFF.

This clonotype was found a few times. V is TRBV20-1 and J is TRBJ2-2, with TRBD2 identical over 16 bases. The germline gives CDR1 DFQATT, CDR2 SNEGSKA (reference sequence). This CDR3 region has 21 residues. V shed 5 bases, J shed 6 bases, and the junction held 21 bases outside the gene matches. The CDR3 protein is CSAQSITGTSGRGVVPGELFF. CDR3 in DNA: TGCAGTGCTCAGTCAATTACCGGGACTAGCGGGAGGGGGGTCGTCCCCGGGGAGCTGTTTTTT.

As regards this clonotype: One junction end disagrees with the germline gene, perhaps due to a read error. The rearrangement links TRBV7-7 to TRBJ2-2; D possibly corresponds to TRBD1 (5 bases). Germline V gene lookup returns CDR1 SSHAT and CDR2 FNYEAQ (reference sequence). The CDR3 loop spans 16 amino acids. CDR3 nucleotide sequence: TGTGCTAGCAGCGCCGGACAAAGGGGGAACACCGGGGAGCTGTTTTTT. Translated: CASSAGQRGNTGELFF.

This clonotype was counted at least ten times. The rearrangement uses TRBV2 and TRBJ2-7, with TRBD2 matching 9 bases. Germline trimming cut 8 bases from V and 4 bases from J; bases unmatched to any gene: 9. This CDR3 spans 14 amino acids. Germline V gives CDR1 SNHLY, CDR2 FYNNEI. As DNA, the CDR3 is TGTGCCAGCTCAATCATTAGCGGGGGATACGAGCAGTACTTC. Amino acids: CASSIISGGYEQYF.

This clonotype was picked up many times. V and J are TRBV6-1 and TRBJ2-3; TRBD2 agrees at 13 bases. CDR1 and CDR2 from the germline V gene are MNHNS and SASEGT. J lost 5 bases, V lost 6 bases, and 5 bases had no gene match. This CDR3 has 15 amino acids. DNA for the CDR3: TGTGCCAGCAGACCGGGACTAGCGGGAAAAGATACGCAGTATTTT. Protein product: CASRPGLAGKDTQYF.